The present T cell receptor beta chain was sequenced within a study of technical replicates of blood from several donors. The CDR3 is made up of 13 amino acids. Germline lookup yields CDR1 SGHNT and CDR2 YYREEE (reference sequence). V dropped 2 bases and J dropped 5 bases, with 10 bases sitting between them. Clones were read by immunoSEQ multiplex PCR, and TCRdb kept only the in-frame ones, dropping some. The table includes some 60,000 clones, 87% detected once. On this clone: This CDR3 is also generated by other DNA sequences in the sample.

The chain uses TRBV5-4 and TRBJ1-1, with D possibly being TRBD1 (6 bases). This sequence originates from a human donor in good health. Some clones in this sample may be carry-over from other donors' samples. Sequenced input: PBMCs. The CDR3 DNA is TGTGCCAGCAGCTTCAGAGGGGGAACTGAAGCTTTCTTT. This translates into CASSFRGGTEAFF.